What follows describes a single TCR beta chain. The data were obtained in a study of blood T cell repertoires in COVID-19. In the original workflow: Amplifying reference gene primers gave estimates of nucleated cell counts. The protocol was immunoSEQ multiplex PCR, while the TCRdb copy is restricted to in-frame clones and leaves out a portion. The V and J calls and clone size come from that table; D and trimming were worked out from the DNA. This sample has roughly 100,000 clones; roughly 90% occur once, and the top ten carry approximately 5%. The TCR sequence derives from a woman aged 45-65 years with COVID-19, enrolled during active disease. Sequencing was carried out using peripheral blood.

The CDR3 nucleotides are TGCGCCAGCAGCTTGGCGGATAGCGGGGGAAATACGCAGTATTTT. Protein product: CASSLADSGGNTQYF. This rearrangement joins TRBV5-1 to TRBJ2-3; 9 nucleotides align to TRBD2. CDR1 is SGHRS and CDR2 is YFSETQ in the germline V gene. CDR3 size: 15 residues. J lost 7 bases, V lost 0 bases, and 6 bases had no gene match.